This paragraph covers one T cell receptor (beta chain) sequence. Its antigen has not been determined. Base qualities are not provided; no much larger clone lies one nucleotide away. CDR1 LNHNV and CDR2 YYDKDF are derived from the germline V gene (reference sequence). Germline trimming: 5 bases from V, 6 bases from J; junction bases outside gene matches: 9. The CDR3 numbers 15 residues from cysteine through phenylalanine. Only the CDR3 portion is preserved as DNA: 45 bases, with reading frame beginning at the first base. This sample was included in a study of blood T cell repertoires in COVID-19 (dated by TCRdb to 2018 to 2021). Background for the entire study: Samples from collaborators originated in the United States, Italy and Spain and spanned both the acute and convalescent phases of COVID-19. The repertoires were released in a freely available public database meant as a resource for research on the immune response to SARS-CoV-2. A de-identified subject ID, COVID-19 status, age in years and sex were almost always included in the sample metadata. Subjects who had been exposed to COVID-19, were actively infected with it, or had recovered from it provided the deeply sampled blood TCRbeta repertoires that made up the dataset. Samples were obtained from the ongoing ImmuneRACE study (first 160 participants) and from over 1,000 subjects provided by 6 global collaborators. Where HLA class I and class II types were available, the types were taken from metadata supplied by the sample provider, not from assay-based typing. The prospective study material was composed of cDNA or gDNA derived from T cells, B-cell-depleted T cells, or PBMCs.

Here is what the overall study found, with its caveats: The amount of clinical and demographic metadata varied by source and participant and was provided uncurated.

Each collaborating institution followed its own protocols to collect whole blood in K2EDTA tubes. For TCRbeta analysis, collaborators shipped samples in one of three forms: frozen whole blood, isolated PBMCs, or DNA extracted from either of those sample types. TCRbeta CDR3 regions were amplified from genomic DNA using the immunoSEQ Assay, a bias-controlled multiplex PCR. For the original study's pipeline: The number of nucleated cells in each sample was estimated by amplification of reference gene primers within the assay. To quantify the absolute abundance of each unique TCRbeta CDR3 rearrangement, sequence reads were collapsed and filtered. For each sample, productive Simpson clonality was calculated by taking the square root of Simpson's diversity index across productive rearrangements. TCRdb limited this immuneACCESS table to in-frame rearrangements with V and J called. A share of clones is missing; checked studies link under half to unresolved V genes, and the rest is unexplained. The D gene and trimming were derived from the DNA, and the V and J assignments and clone size from that table. This sample holds about 130,000 clones; around 80% were observed only once. The top ten constitute under 4.5% of the sample.

The sequence was obtained from a woman aged 45-65 years with acute or convalescent COVID-19. The sequenced material came from peripheral blood. The chain is assembled from TRBV15 and TRBJ1-5, with TRBD1 matching 8 junction bases. CDR3 reads: CATSLGQGGGQPQHF. The base sequence is TGTGCCACCAGCTTAGGACAGGGTGGGGGTCAGCCCCAGCATTTT. When the CDR3 is completed using the reference TRBV15 and TRBJ1-5 genes on either side, the full variable domain is DAMVIQNPRYQVTQFGKPVTLSCSQTLNHNVMYWYQQKSSQAPKLLFHYYDKDFNNEADTPDNFQSRRPNTSFCFLDIRSPGLGDTAMYLCATSLGQGGGQPQHFGDGTRLSIL.